The next 6 T cell receptor beta chains were all read from a single sample in a study of blood T cell repertoires in COVID-19. Generated by immunoSEQ multiplex PCR, the TCRdb table keeps only in-frame clones and is missing some. The table has 190,000 or so clones, about 87% seen once. Sequenced: peripheral blood. These receptors were taken from a man aged 35 to 55 with active or convalescent COVID-19.

The chain has TRBV11-2 and TRBJ1-1, with 10 bases identical to TRBD1. CDR3 length: 15 amino acids. Germline V lookup: CDR1 SGHAT, CDR2 FQNNGV. V lost 5 bases, J lost 9 bases, and 12 bases stayed unmatched. CDR3 loop: CASSHSGTGELKAFF. The CDR3 bases are TGTGCCAGCAGCCACTCCGGGACAGGGGAACTAAAAGCTTTCTTT. Complete variable domain (other parts from reference TRBV11-2 and TRBJ1-1): EAGVAQSPRYKIIEKRQSVAFWCNPISGHATLYWYQQILGQGPKLLIQFQNNGVVDDSQLPKDRFSAERLKGVDSTLKIQPAKLEDSAVYLCASSHSGTGELKAFFGQGTRLTVV.

The CDR3 spells CASSWQVSGELFF. The DNA of the CDR3 is TGTGCCAGCAGTTGGCAGGTTTCGGGGGAGCTGTTTTTT. The V gene is TRBV27, the J gene TRBJ2-2; D call uncertain. CDR3 length equals 13 residues. V gave up 4 bases and J gave up 8 bases, with 11 bases separating them. CDR1 is MNHEY, CDR2 SMNVEV, per germline (reference sequence).

The CDR3 DNA reads TGTGCCAGCAGTTACGGAACAGGGTATTCACCCCTCCACTTT. This translates into CASSYGTGYSPLHF. The V and J genes are TRBV6-2 or TRBV6-3 and TRBJ1-6, with D perhaps matching TRBD1 (6 bases). The CDR3 is made up of 14 amino acids. CDR1 is MNHEY and CDR2 is SVGEGT in the germline V gene. Trimming pared 2 bases from V and 8 bases from J, leaving 10 bases between.

The rearrangement uses TRBV11-2 and TRBJ1-1; D not resolved. Trimming pared 5 bases from V and 2 bases from J, leaving 12 bases between. CDR1 is SGHAT and CDR2 is FQNNGV in the germline V gene. This CDR3 contains 14 residues. CDR3 sequence reads: CASSHRDFNTEAFF. The CDR3 nucleotides are TGTGCCAGCAGCCACCGGGATTTTAACACTGAAGCTTTCTTT.

The chain carries TRBV7-2 and TRBJ2-5, with TRBD2 identical over 9 bases. Germline-derived CDR1 and CDR2 are SGHTA and FQGNSA. This CDR3 comprises 15 residues. The junction had 11 bases not matched to a gene; V was cut back by 5 bases and J by 7 bases. The CDR3 reads CASSDWRGGPGTQYF. CDR3 nucleotide sequence: TGTGCCAGCAGCGATTGGCGGGGGGGTCCGGGGACCCAGTACTTC.

J is TRBJ2-5 and V is TRBV27; 7 bases align to TRBD2. CDR1 is MNHEY and CDR2 is SMNVEV in the germline V gene (reference sequence). V lost 5 bases to trimming and J lost 2 bases; unmatched junction nucleotides: 8. The CDR3 has 15 residues. The CDR3, as DNA: TGTGCCAGCAGTCCGCTAAGCGGGGTACAAGAGACCCAGTACTTC. Translated: CASSPLSGVQETQYF.